The source of this T cell receptor beta chain is a study of identifying expanded T cells in peripheral blood. Study outcomes and limitations: Across healthy donors, higher total template counts meant significantly greater approximately 2-week count variance. Differentially abundant clones: about 1.2 between replicates, approximately 16 at approximately 14 days, over 18 at four.

The V gene lost 2 bases and the J gene lost 7 bases, with 17 bases spanning the gap. The length of the CDR3 is 15 residues. Germline CDR1 and CDR2: MNHNS and SASEGT. As for this clone: As yet, its antigen is unknown.

The protocol was immunoSEQ multiplex PCR, while the TCRdb copy is restricted to in-frame clones and leaves out a portion. The data contain 80,000 to 95,000 clones, 88% of them singletons. Sequenced: blood. The TCR sequence derives from a person aged 18 to 70 in good health. The chain joins TRBV6-1 to TRBJ1-2; possible D gene TRBD1, 6 bases. The CDR3 region is CASSEMGSPGVGYTF. Here the CDR3 DNA reads TGTGCCAGCAGTGAAATGGGGTCCCCAGGGGTTGGCTACACCTTC.